This T cell receptor beta chain appears in the sequencing data of a study of T cell responses to AZD1222 COVID-19 vaccine. A note on this clone: Its antigen is as yet unknown.

Study outcomes and limitations: Following two doses of AZD1222, Spike-specific TCR breadth and depth rose.

This table comes from immunoSEQ multiplex PCR, and its TCRdb copy is limited to in-frame clones, with some not included. The table lists under 150,000 clones, about nine tenths of them singletons. This CDR3 contains 12 residues. Trimming left V 7 bases short and J 3 bases short, with 7 bases between. Per germline, CDR1 MNHEY and CDR2 SVGAGI. The sequenced sample was peripheral blood, obtained on day 0 of AZD1222 vaccination. The receptor was isolated from an adult in good health. The rearrangement uses TRBV6-5 and TRBJ2-1; D is ambiguous. The CDR3 loop is CASTTRYNEQFF. In nucleotides, the CDR3 is TGTGCCAGCACCACACGCTACAATGAGCAGTTCTTC.